This T cell receptor beta chain was recorded in a study of cytomegalovirus exposure and HLA in healthy donors. Overall study results and limits: Upon later analysis, HLA-associated TCR beta chains proved more clonally expanded than other, equally common chains.

CDR3 size: 15 residues. CDR1 is MNHNS, CDR2 SASEGT, per germline. J was trimmed by 7 bases and V by 1 base; bases with no gene match: 7. Note on this clone: Antigen specificity is unknown.

60 Vbeta and 13 Jbeta primers were used in PCR. TCRdb keeps only in-frame clones here, not all; method: immunoSEQ multiplex PCR. This sample has roughly 150,000 clones, with 82% found just once. Unrecorded immune exposure was likely among donors, who were nominally healthy when sampled. What was sequenced was PBMCs. The chain employs TRBV6-1 and TRBJ2-7; TRBD1 matches 10 bases. This TCR derives from a girl under 18 in good health and CMV-seropositive. CDR3 sequence (DNA): TGTGCCAGCAGTGAAGTCGGGACAGGGGCGGTGGAGCAGTACTTC. Translation: CASSEVGTGAVEQYF.